The rows below give T cell receptor beta chains drawn from one sample of a study of PD-1 blockade in classical Hodgkin lymphoma. Assay: immunoSEQ multiplex PCR; the TCRdb copy retains only in-frame clones and omits some. The table has 25,000 to 35,000 clones, 90% to 95% seen once. Sequencing was carried out using peripheral blood mononuclear cells (PBMCs). All receptors come from a human donor with classical Hodgkin lymphoma. The CDR3 runs from the conserved cysteine through the conserved F or W. The D gene is left open where the match is weak. A clone size is listed for some rows: how often the clone was seen (once, few, many), or a class if it is expanded.

V	D	size	J	DNA	CDR3
TRBV5-1	NA	NA	TRBJ2-7	TGCGCCAGCAGCTTGGGGCTGGTCACGTTCTCCTACGAGCAGTACTTC	CASSLGLVTFSYEQYF
TRBV4-1	NA	NA	TRBJ1-2	TGCGCCAGCAGCCAATGGGTGGTGGGACCTGGCTACACCTTC	CASSQWVVGPGYTF
TRBV5-4	TRBD1	once	TRBJ2-7	TGTGCCAGCAGCTTGGACAGGGGAATTAGCGAGCAGTACTTC	CASSLDRGISEQYF
TRBV29-1	NA	NA	TRBJ1-2	TGCAGCGTTGAAGAGGTCGCAACGTATGGCTACACCTTC	CSVEEVATYGYTF
TRBV6-4	TRBD2	NA	TRBJ2-3	TGTGCCAGCAGACTAGCGGGGGACCCCGCAGATACGCAGTATTTT	CASRLAGDPADTQYF
TRBV5-1	NA	NA	TRBJ2-7	TGCGCCAGCCGTCAGCGAGGGGGCGAGCAGTACTTC	CASRQRGGEQYF
TRBV6-1	NA	NA	TRBJ2-3	TGTGCCAGCAGTGAAGCGAAAAGGGGCCGAACAGATACGCAGTATTTT	CASSEAKRGRTDTQYF
TRBV7-2	NA	NA	TRBJ2-1	TGTGCCAGCAGCTTAGGGGACCCCTTCCGATACAATGAGCAGTTCTTC	CASSLGDPFRYNEQFF
TRBV5-4	NA	NA	TRBJ2-7	TGTGCCAGCAGCCACCGGGACTCCTCCTACGAGCAGTACTTC	CASSHRDSSYEQYF
TRBV10-3	TRBD1	NA	TRBJ1-5	TGTGCCATCAGTGAGTCAACACAGGGGGCCATCCAGCCCCAGCATTTT	CAISESTQGAIQPQHF
TRBV7-9	NA	once	TRBJ2-1	TGTGCCAGCAGTTTTCTAGCGATTAGCTCCTACAATGAGCAGTTCTTC	CASSFLAISSYNEQFF
TRBV28	TRBD1	NA	TRBJ1-2	TGTGCCAGCAGTTCACCCACTACGGGACAGGGTTTTAATGGCTACACCTTC	CASSSPTTGQGFNGYTF
TRBV5-1	NA	NA	TRBJ2-4	TGCGCCAGCAGCCCGGGAAGGATTCTCGGGGACATTCAGTACTTC	CASSPGRILGDIQYF
TRBV15	NA	NA	TRBJ2-3	TGTGCCACCAGCAGAGATTCCTCCGATACGCAGTATTTT	CATSRDSSDTQYF
TRBV7-9	TRBD2	NA	TRBJ2-2	TGTGCCAGCAGCCCAGCGCGGCTAGCGGGAGTTGGGAGCGGGGAGCTGTTTTTT	CASSPARLAGVGSGELFF
TRBV2	NA	NA	TRBJ2-2	TGTGCCAGCACCCGAAGGGAAGAAAACACCGGGGAGCTGTTTTTT	CASTRREENTGELFF
TRBV5-1	NA	NA	TRBJ1-5	TGCGCCAGCAGCTTGGTTCCAGGGTATAGCAATCAGCCCCAGCATTTT	CASSLVPGYSNQPQHF
TRBV11-2	NA	NA	TRBJ2-3	TGTGCCAGCAGCTTATACGGGGACCCTGGGGGCGATACGCAGTATTTT	CASSLYGDPGGDTQYF
TRBV11-2	NA	NA	TRBJ2-3	TGTGCCAGCAGCTCAGCTGAGGGGGGGCGCCGATCTGGCACAGATACGCAGTATTTT	CASSSAEGGRRSGTDTQYF
TRBV2	TRBD2	once	TRBJ2-1	TGTGCCAGCAGTGTGCGGACTAGCGGGAGTGGCGAGCAGTTCTTC	CASSVRTSGSGEQFF
TRBV5-1	TRBD1	NA	TRBJ2-7	TGCGCCAGCAGCAGCCAGGGGGCCTCCTACGAGCAGTACTTC	CASSSQGASYEQYF
TRBV7-2	TRBD1	NA	TRBJ2-2	TGTGCCAGCAGCTTAGTCGTCGGGACAGGGGTGTCCGGGGAGCTGTTTTTT	CASSLVVGTGVSGELFF
TRBV9	NA	NA	TRBJ1-3	TGTGCCAGCAGCGTGACAACAGGGCCGGCTGGAAACACCATATATTTT	CASSVTTGPAGNTIYF
TRBV18	NA	NA	TRBJ2-6	TGTGCCAGCTCACCCCCGGGCGTATTCACCTCTGGGGCCAACGTCCTGACTTTC	CASSPPGVFTSGANVLTF
TRBV6-6	NA	once	TRBJ1-1	TGTGCCAGCAGTTACTCGGGGGGTGAAGCTTTCTTT	CASSYSGGEAFF
TRBV2	NA	NA	TRBJ1-1	TGTGCCAGCTGGACGGCCCCAGGCGCTTTCTTT	CASWTAPGAFF
TRBV5-1	TRBD2	NA	TRBJ2-1	TGCGCCAGCAGCCCGATGAGGACTAGCGGGGGAAGGCCCGATGAGCAGTTCTTC	CASSPMRTSGGRPDEQFF
TRBV5-6	NA	once	TRBJ2-3	TGTGCCAGCAGCTTTTTCATAGGTGGGCGGGGCACAGATACGCAGTATTTT	CASSFFIGGRGTDTQYF
TRBV28	TRBD1	few	TRBJ2-7	TGTGCCAGCAGAACCGGGACAGGGGGCCGTGAGCAGTACTTC	CASRTGTGGREQYF
TRBV5-1	NA	once	TRBJ1-2	TGCGCCAGCAGCTTGTTGCCGGACAGCGTAGAAGGCTACACCTTC	CASSLLPDSVEGYTF
TRBV14	NA	NA	TRBJ2-7	TGTGCCAGCAGTCCCTTGCCAGGCTACGAGCAGTACTTC	CASSPLPGYEQYF
TRBV13	NA	NA	TRBJ1-2	TGTGCCAGCAGGGATAGGGCGGCACCTAACTATGGCTACACCTTC	CASRDRAAPNYGYTF
TRBV6-5	NA	NA	TRBJ1-2	TGTGCCAGCAGCTATTCCGGGAAGAAAGATGGCTACACCTTC	CASSYSGKKDGYTF
TRBV9	NA	NA	TRBJ1-1	TGTGCCAGCAGCGTATCTGCCCTTCGCACTGAAGCTTTCTTT	CASSVSALRTEAFF
TRBV19	TRBD1	NA	TRBJ2-5	TGTGCCAGTAGTCCCCGGGACAGAGAAGAGACCCAGTACTTC	CASSPRDREETQYF
TRBV2	NA	NA	TRBJ2-7	TGTGCCAGCAGTGAAAACCCCGGCCCCTACGAGCAGTACTTC	CASSENPGPYEQYF
TRBV11-2	TRBD2	NA	TRBJ2-3	TGTGCCAGCAGCTTACGACCCGGGACTAGCTTTCGGTCAGATACGCAGTATTTT	CASSLRPGTSFRSDTQYF
TRBV30	NA	few	TRBJ2-3	TGTGCCTGGAGGTTAGGGGAGGCGCAGTATTTT	CAWRLGEAQYF
TRBV27	NA	NA	TRBJ1-2	TGTGCCAGCAGTTGGGGGCAGGGGATGGGCTACACCTTC	CASSWGQGMGYTF
TRBV6-5	NA	NA	TRBJ2-7	TGTGCCAGCAGTTATAGCTCCTACGAGCAGTACTTC	CASSYSSYEQYF
TRBV28	TRBD1	NA	TRBJ1-4	TGTGCCAGCAGTTACCACGGGACAGGGGGTGAAAAACTGTTTTTT	CASSYHGTGGEKLFF
TRBV5-1	TRBD1	NA	TRBJ2-3	TGCGCCAGCAGCCGAGACAGGGCGGATACGCAGTATTTT	CASSRDRADTQYF
TRBV7-8	TRBD2	NA	TRBJ2-7	TGTGCCAGCAGCTTAGCCCGACTAGCGGGACAGGGCTACGAGCAGTACTTC	CASSLARLAGQGYEQYF
TRBV28	TRBD2	NA	TRBJ2-5	TGTGCCAGCAGCCGACTAGCGGGAGGGCAAGAGACCCAGTACTTC	CASSRLAGGQETQYF
TRBV7-8	NA	NA	TRBJ2-4	TGTGCCAGCACCCCTAGGACAGCGCTAGCCAAAAACATTCAGTACTTC	CASTPRTALAKNIQYF
TRBV11-3	TRBD1	NA	TRBJ2-3	TGTGCCAGCAGCTTAGGGCAGGGGGACACAGATACGCAGTATTTT	CASSLGQGDTDTQYF
TRBV5-1	NA	NA	TRBJ1-3	TGCGCCAGCAGCCTCTGGGGGACCGCTGGAAACACCATATATTTT	CASSLWGTAGNTIYF
TRBV5-4	NA	NA	TRBJ2-2	TGTGCCAGCAGCCCCGAGCGAACCGGGGAGCTGTTTTTT	CASSPERTGELFF
TRBV5-6	TRBD2	NA	TRBJ2-5	TGTGCCAGCAGCTTGCGGGGGGGAGAGACCCAGTACTTC	CASSLRGGETQYF
TRBV27	NA	NA	TRBJ1-5	TGTGCCAGCAGTTTCCCAAAAGACAGAAGCAATCAGCCCCAGCATTTT	CASSFPKDRSNQPQHF
TRBV9	NA	NA	TRBJ2-5	TGTGCCAGCAGCGTAGCGGCGGGCCAAGAGACCCAGTACTTC	CASSVAAGQETQYF
TRBV28	NA	NA	TRBJ1-4	TGTGCCAGCAGTCAGACAGTTCCTAATGAAAAACTGTTTTTT	CASSQTVPNEKLFF
TRBV29-1	NA	once	TRBJ2-1	TGCAGCGTTGAAGTAAGCGGTAGCTCCTACAATGAGCAGTTCTTC	CSVEVSGSSYNEQFF
TRBV12-5	NA	NA	TRBJ2-7	TGTGCTAGTGGTTTGGCGCAGGGGGGGTCCTACGAGCAGTACTTC	CASGLAQGGSYEQYF
TRBV30	NA	NA	TRBJ1-2	TGTGCCTGGAGTGTAACCGAAAGGGGCTACACCTTC	CAWSVTERGYTF